Included here is one TCR beta chain sequence, with context. The data belong to a study of blood T cells in healthy people across ages. Overall study: Using template switching, researchers captured about one barcoded beta molecule for each two T cells.

Using a J-beta primer mix together with a sample-barcoded 5' primer, a second PCR was run for about 6 to 12 cycles. TCRdb recomputed calls from the 5' RACE reads with MiXCR, one row per CDR3 protein. Of over 1,200,000 distinct CDR3 sequences in the sample, 59% are singletons; the top ten hold about 6.3%. Trimming removed 3 bases at V and 7 bases at J, with 18 bases between. Germline V gives CDR1 MNHEY, CDR2 SMNVEV (reference sequence). This CDR3 has 16 residues. Source material: blood. The chain is built from TRBV27 and TRBJ2-2; tentatively, D is TRBD2 (6 bases). This receptor was identified in a man in his late teens or twenties in good health. CDR3 loop: CASSFGAGPLNGELFF. The CDR3 DNA sequence: TGTGCCAGCAGTTTTGGTGCGGGGCCCTTGAACGGGGAGCTGTTTTTT.